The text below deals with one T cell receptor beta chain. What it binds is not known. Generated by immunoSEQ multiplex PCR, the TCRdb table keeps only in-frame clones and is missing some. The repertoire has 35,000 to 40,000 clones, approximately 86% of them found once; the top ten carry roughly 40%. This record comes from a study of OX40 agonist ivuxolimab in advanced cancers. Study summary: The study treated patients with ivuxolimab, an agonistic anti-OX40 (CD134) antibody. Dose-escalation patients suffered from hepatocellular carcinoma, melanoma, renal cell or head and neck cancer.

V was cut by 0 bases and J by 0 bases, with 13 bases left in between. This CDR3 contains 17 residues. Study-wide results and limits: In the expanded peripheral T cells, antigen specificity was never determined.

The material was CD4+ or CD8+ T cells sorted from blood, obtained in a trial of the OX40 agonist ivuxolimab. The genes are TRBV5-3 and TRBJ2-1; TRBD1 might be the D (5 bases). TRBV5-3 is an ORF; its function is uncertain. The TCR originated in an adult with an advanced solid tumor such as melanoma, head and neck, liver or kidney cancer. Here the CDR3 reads CARSLVGRNSSYNEQFF. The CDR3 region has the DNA TGTGCCAGAAGCTTGGTGGGGCGCAATAGCTCCTACAATGAGCAGTTCTTC.